This T cell receptor (beta chain) emerged from a study of shared clonotypes between healthy human individuals. Looked up from germline, CDR1 is SGHRS and CDR2 is YFSETQ. This CDR3 contains 13 residues. Trimming removed 4 bases from V and 4 bases from J, with 9 bases in between. The assay was run at deep level. Authors' methods: ImmunoSEQ yielded junction-only sequences lacking quality scores, so filtering differed. Clones were read by immunoSEQ multiplex PCR, and TCRdb kept only the in-frame ones, dropping some. V and J calls and clone size are copied from that table; D and trimming were computed from the DNA. The sample carries about 700,000 clones, around 67% recorded once. Researchers partitioned CD4+ cells into CD45RA+ naive and CD45RA-negative memory subsets.

Material: memory CD4+ T cells sorted from blood. Stated subset: CD45RA-negative fraction. The rearrangement uses TRBV5-1 and TRBJ1-3; D not certain. This clonotype originated in a woman younger than 45 in good health. This CDR3 reads CASSPQNGNTIYF. The CDR3 nucleotides read TGCGCCAGCAGCCCTCAGAACGGAAACACCATATATTTT.